This T cell receptor beta chain derives from a study of T-cell memory formation after mild COVID-19. On the study more broadly: TCR clusters showed largely donor specificity.

V was pared by 4 bases and J by 2 bases, with 2 bases of the junction left unmatched. The length of the CDR3 is 13 residues. Germline V gives CDR1 SGHRS, CDR2 YFSETQ. 5'RACE primed from the constant segment yielded TCR alpha and TCR beta cDNA libraries bearing sample barcodes and UMIs. TCRdb ran MiXCR on the 5' RACE reads and lists one entry per CDR3 protein. The data contain 58,000 or so distinct CDR3 sequences, roughly a quarter of them seen just once; the ten biggest clones take up roughly two fifths. Sequencing was done on a sample of PBMCs or a T cell subset sorted from them (not recorded which). The chain links TRBV5-1 to TRBJ1-1; 7 bases agree with TRBD1. The receptor was derived from a man aged 18-30 years who had mild COVID-19 (a few samples of this study predate the infection). Cell type and time point are not known. CDR3 in DNA: TGCGCCAGCAGCACAGGGGAAAACACTGAAGCTTTCTTT. Its protein product is CASSTGENTEAFF.